This TCR beta chain was documented in a study of blood T cell repertoires in COVID-19. Background on the study: Sources were T cells, B-cell-depleted T cells, or PBMCs; the material itself was cDNA or gDNA.

The CDR3 is made up of 15 amino acids. The V gene's germline CDR1 is LGHNA and CDR2 YSLEER. Trimming took 3 bases from V and 7 from J; bases not matched to a gene: 9. In the authors' workflow: How many nucleated cells were present was estimated from reference gene primer amplification. Clones were read by immunoSEQ multiplex PCR, and TCRdb kept only the in-frame ones, dropping some. The V and J calls and the clone size are those of that table, but D and trimming were determined from the DNA. Of 150,000 to 200,000 clones listed, more than 80% are singletons. The TCR was taken from a human donor in a cohort sampled during active COVID-19. Sequenced sample: peripheral blood. V is TRBV4-3 and J is TRBJ2-7; 10 nucleotides align to TRBD2. CDR3 amino acids: CASSQLAGELREQYF. DNA of the CDR3: TGCGCCAGCAGCCAGCTAGCGGGGGAACTGAGGGAGCAGTACTTC.